This T cell receptor (beta chain) originates from a study of blood T cells in healthy people across ages. There are a few counts of this clonotype. A sample-barcoded 5' primer and a J-beta primer mix were used in a second PCR of about 6 to 11 cycles. Each sample yielded at least 3 million CDR3-containing paired-end reads. TCRdb itself ran the 5' RACE reads through MiXCR, one entry per CDR3 protein. The sample lists about 1.4 million distinct CDR3 sequences, approximately 59% occurring once. The specimen sequenced was blood. The receptor was isolated from a man younger than 35 in good health.

This CDR3 is CASSPLTQGTDTQYF. In DNA, the CDR3 is TGTGCCAGCTCACCCCTAACACAAGGAACAGATACGCAGTATTTT. This chain connects TRBV18 to TRBJ2-3; unclear D gene. V was cut by 3 bases and J by 3 bases, with 13 bases left in between. The CDR3 runs 15 residues. Germline CDR1 and CDR2: KGHSH and LQKENI.